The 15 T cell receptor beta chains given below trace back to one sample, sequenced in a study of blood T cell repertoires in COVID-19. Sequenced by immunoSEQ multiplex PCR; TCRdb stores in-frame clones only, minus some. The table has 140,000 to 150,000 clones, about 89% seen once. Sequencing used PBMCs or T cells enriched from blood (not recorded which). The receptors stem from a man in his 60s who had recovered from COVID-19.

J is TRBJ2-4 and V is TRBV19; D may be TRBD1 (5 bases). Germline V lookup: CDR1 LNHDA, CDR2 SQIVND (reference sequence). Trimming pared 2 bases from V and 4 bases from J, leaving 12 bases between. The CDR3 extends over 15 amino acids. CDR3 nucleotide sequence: TGTGCCAGTAGTATATTCGACAGAGCGAAAAACATTCAGTACTTC. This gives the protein CASSIFDRAKNIQYF.

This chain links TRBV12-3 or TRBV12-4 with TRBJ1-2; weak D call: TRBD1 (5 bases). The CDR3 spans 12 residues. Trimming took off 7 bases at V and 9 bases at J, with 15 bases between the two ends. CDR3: CASKIGHLSYTF. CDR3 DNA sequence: TGTGCCAGCAAAATAGGACACCTCAGCTACACCTTC.

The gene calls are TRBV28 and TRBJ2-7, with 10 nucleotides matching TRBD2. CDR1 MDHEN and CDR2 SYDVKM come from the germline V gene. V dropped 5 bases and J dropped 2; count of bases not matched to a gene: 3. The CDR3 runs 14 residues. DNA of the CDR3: TGTGCCAGCAGTGAACTAGCGGGAACCTACGAGCAGTACTTC. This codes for CASSELAGTYEQYF.

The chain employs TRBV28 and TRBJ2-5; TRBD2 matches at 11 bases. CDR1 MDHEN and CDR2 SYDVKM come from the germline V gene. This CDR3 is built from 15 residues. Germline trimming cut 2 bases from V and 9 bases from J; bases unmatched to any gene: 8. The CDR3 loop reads CASSLAGSGGEAQYF. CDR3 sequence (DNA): TGTGCCAGCAGTTTAGCGGGTAGCGGGGGGGAGGCCCAGTACTTC.

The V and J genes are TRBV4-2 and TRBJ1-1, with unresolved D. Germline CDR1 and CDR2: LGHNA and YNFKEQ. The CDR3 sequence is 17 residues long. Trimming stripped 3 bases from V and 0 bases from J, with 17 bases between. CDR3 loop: CASSHEWGSGMNTEAFF. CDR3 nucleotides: TGTGCCAGCAGCCATGAATGGGGTTCCGGGATGAACACTGAAGCTTTCTTT.

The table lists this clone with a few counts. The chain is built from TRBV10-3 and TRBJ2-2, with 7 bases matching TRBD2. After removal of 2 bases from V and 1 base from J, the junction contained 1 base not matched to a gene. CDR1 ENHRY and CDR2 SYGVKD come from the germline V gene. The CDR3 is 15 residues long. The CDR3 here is CAISESGVNTGELFF. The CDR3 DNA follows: TGTGCCATCAGTGAGAGCGGGGTGAACACCGGGGAGCTGTTTTTT.

In DNA form, the CDR3 reads TGTGCCAGCAGCCGTTACAGGGGGTACACCGGGGAGCTGTTTTTT. As protein: CASSRYRGYTGELFF. The rearrangement uses TRBV3-1 (or the pseudogene TRBV3-2) and TRBJ2-2; TRBD1 agrees at 8 bases. The CDR3 is made up of 15 amino acids. Losses at the gene ends were 4 bases for V and 3 bases for J; bases not matched to a gene: 4. CDR1 and CDR2 from the germline V gene are LGHDT and YNNKEL (reference sequence).

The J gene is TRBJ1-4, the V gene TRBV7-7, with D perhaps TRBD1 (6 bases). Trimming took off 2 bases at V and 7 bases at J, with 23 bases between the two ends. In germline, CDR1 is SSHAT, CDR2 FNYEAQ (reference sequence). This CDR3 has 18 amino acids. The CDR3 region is CASSLTGIHPVGGEKLFF. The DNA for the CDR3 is TGTGCCAGCAGCTTAACCGGGATTCACCCGGTAGGGGGTGAAAAACTGTTTTTT.

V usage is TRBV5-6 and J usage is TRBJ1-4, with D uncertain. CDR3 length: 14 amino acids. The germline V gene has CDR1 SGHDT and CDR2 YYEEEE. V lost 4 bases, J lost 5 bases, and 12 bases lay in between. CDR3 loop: CASSPNEANEKLFF. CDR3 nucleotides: TGTGCCAGCAGCCCTAATGAGGCGAATGAAAAACTGTTTTTT.

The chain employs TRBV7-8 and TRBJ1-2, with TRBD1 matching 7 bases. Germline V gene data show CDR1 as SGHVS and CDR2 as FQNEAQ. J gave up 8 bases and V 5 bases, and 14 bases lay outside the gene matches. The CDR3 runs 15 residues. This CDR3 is CASSRPGQSYEGYTF. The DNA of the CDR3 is TGTGCCAGCAGCCGTCCGGGACAGAGCTATGAAGGCTACACCTTC.

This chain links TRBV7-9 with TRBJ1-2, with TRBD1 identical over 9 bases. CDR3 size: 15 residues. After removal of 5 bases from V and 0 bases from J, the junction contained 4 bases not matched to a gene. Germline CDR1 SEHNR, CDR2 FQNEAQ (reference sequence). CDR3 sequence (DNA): TGTGCCAGCAGCACCGGGACAGGGACTAACTATGGCTACACCTTC. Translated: CASSTGTGTNYGYTF.

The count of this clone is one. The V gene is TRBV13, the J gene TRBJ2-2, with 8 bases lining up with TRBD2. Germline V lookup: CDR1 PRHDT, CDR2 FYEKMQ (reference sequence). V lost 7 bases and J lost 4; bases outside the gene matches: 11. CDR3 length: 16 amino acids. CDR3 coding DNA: TGTGCCAGCATTCTTCGGGGGGGCGGTAGCACCGGGGAGCTGTTTTTT. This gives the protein CASILRGGGSTGELFF.

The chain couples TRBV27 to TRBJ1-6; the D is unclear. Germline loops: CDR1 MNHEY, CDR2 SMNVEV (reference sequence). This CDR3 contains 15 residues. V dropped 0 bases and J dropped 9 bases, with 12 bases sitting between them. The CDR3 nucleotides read TGTGCCAGCAGTTTATCTAACCCAGGTGGTTCACCCCTCCACTTT. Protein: CASSLSNPGGSPLHF.

For the CDR3, the DNA is TGTGCCAGCAGTACAGAATTTAGGGGATATGGCTACACCTTC. Protein: CASSTEFRGYGYTF. The chain employs TRBV28 and TRBJ1-2; D possibly corresponds to TRBD1 (5 bases). The CDR3 loop spans 14 amino acids. Per the germline V gene, CDR1 is MDHEN and CDR2 is SYDVKM. With 5 bases removed from V and 5 bases from J, the gap between germline ends came to 15 bases.

The chain's CDR3 is CATSRDAGLSHF. The CDR3 region has the DNA TGTGCCACCAGCAGAGACGCAGGACTCTCGCATTTT. The chain couples TRBV15 to TRBJ1-5; D remains ambiguous. Germline CDR1 is LNHNV and CDR2 is YYDKDF (reference sequence). CDR3 size: 12 residues. V was cut by 0 bases and J by 15 bases, with 12 bases left in between.